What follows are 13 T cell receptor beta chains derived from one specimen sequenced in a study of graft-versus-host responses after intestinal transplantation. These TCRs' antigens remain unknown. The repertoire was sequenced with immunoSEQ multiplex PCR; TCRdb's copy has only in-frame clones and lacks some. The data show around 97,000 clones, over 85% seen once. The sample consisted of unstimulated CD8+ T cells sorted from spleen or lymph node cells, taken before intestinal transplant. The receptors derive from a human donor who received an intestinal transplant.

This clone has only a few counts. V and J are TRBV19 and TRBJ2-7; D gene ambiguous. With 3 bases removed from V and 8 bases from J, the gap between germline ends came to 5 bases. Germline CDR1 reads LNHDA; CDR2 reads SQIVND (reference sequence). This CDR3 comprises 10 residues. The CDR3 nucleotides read TGTGCCAGTAGTATTTGCAAGCAGTACTTC. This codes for CASSICKQYF.

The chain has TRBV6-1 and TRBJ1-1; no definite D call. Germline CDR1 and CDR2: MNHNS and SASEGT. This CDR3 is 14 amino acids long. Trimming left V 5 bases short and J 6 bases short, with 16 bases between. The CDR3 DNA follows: TGTGCCAGCAGTACCCGGGGTTTTCTCGCTGAAGCTTTCTTT. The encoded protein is CASSTRGFLAEAFF.

CDR3: CASSLRAKVGTDTQYF. The CDR3 DNA reads TGTGCCAGCAGCCTGAGAGCTAAGGTGGGCACAGATACGCAGTATTTT. The J gene is TRBJ2-3, the V gene TRBV5-6; D call uncertain. Trimming took 4 bases from V and 1 from J, leaving 16 bases between them. In germline, CDR1 is SGHDT, CDR2 YYEEEE. The CDR3 length is 16 residues.

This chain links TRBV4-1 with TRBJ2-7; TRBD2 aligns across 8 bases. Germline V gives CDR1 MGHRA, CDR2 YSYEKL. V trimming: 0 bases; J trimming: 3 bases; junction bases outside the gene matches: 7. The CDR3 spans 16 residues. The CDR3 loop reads CASSQDSTSGYYEQYF. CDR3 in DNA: TGCGCCAGCAGCCAAGATAGCACTAGCGGCTACTACGAGCAGTACTTC.

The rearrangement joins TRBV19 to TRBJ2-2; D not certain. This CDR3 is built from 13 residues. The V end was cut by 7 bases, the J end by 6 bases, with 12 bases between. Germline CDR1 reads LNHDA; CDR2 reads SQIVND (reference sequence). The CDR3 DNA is TGTGCCAGTACGGGCGCGCAGGCCGGGGAGCTGTTTTTT. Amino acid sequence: CASTGAQAGELFF. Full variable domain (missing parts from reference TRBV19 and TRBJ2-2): DGGITQSPKYLFRKEGQNVTLSCEQNLNHDAMYWYRQDPGQGLRLIYYSQIVNDFQKGDIAEGYSVSREKKESFPLTVTSAQKNPTAFYLCASTGAQAGELFFGEGSRLTVL.

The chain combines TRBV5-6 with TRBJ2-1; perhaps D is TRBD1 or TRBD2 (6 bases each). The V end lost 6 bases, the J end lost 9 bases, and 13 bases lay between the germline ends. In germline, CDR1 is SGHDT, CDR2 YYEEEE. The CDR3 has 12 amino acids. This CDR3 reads CASNSGAREQFF. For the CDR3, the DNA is TGTGCCAGCAACTCGGGGGCTCGTGAGCAGTTCTTC.

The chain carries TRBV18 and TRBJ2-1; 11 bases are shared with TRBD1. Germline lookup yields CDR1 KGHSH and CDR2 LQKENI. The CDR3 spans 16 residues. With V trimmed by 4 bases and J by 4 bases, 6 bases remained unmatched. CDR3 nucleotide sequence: TGTGCCAGCTCACATCAGAGGGACAGGGGGTACAATGAGCAGTTCTTC. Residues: CASSHQRDRGYNEQFF.

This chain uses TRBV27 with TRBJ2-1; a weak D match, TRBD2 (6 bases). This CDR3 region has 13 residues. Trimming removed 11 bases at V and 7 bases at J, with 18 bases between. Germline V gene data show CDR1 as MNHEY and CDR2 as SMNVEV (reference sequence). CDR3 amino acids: CASGGVIWNEQFF. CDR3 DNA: TGTGCCTCCGGGGGAGTAATCTGGAATGAGCAGTTCTTC.

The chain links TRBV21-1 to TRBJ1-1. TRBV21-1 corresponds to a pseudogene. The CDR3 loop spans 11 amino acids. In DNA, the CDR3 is TGTGCCAGCACGCGGTGGACTGAAGCTTTCTTT. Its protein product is CASTRWTEAFF.

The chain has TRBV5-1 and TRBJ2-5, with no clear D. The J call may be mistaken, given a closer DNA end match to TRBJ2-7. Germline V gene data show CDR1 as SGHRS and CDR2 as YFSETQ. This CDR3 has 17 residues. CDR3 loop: CASSLGPPERGLHEQYF. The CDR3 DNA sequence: TGCGCCAGCAGCTTGGGCCCCCCGGAAAGAGGTTTACACGAGCAGTACTTC.

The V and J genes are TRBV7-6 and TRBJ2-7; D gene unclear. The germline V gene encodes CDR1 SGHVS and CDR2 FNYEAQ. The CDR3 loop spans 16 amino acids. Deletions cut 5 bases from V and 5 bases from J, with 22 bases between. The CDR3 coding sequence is TGTGCCAGCAGCCCCGACGGAATCCCCTCCGTCGACGAGCAGTACTTC. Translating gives CASSPDGIPSVDEQYF.

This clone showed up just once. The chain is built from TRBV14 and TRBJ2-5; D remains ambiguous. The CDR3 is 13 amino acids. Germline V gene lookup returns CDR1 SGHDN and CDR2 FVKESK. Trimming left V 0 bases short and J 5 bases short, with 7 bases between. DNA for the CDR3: TGTGCCAGCAGCCAAGAAACTTTGGAGACCCAGTACTTC. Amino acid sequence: CASSQETLETQYF. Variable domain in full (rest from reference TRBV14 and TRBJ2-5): EAGVTQFPSHSVIEKGQTVTLRCDPISGHDNLYWYRRVMGKEIKFLLHFVKESKQDESGMPNNRFLAERTGGTYSTLKVQPAELEDSGVYFCASSQETLETQYFGPGTRLLVL.

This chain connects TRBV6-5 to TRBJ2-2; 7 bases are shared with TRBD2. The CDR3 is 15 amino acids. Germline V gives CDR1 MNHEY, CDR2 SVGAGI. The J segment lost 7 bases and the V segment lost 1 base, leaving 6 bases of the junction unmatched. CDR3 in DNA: TGTGCCAGCAGTTACTATTCGGGGGGTGGCGGGGAGCTGTTTTTT. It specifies CASSYYSGGGGELFF.